This TCR beta chain is from a study of T cell responses to AZD1222 COVID-19 vaccine. This clone is a singleton in its sample. The CDR3 runs 14 residues. Germline CDR1 SEHNR, CDR2 FQNEAQ (reference sequence). Trimming shortened V by 3 bases and J by 4 bases, and 10 bases separated the two germline ends. The repertoire was sequenced with immunoSEQ multiplex PCR; TCRdb's copy has only in-frame clones and lacks some. The sample has 120,000 or so clones, about nine tenths seen once. The source is an adult in good health. Sequences were derived from peripheral blood, sampled on day 0 of AZD1222 vaccination. The chain employs TRBV7-9 and TRBJ1-3, with D unclear. The CDR3 spells CASSFRAEGNTIYF. CDR3 bases: TGTGCCAGCAGCTTTAGGGCGGAAGGAAACACCATATATTTT.